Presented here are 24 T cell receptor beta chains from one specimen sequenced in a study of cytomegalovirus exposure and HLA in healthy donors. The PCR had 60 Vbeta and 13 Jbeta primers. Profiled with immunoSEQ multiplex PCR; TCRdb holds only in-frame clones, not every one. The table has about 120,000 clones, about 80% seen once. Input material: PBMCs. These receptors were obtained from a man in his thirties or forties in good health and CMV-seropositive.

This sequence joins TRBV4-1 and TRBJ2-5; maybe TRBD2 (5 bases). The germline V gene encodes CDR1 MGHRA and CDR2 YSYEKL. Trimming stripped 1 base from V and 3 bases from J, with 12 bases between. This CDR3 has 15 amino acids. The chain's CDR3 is CASSQVEAGKETQYF. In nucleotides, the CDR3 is TGCGCCAGCAGCCAAGTGGAGGCTGGAAAAGAGACCCAGTACTTC.

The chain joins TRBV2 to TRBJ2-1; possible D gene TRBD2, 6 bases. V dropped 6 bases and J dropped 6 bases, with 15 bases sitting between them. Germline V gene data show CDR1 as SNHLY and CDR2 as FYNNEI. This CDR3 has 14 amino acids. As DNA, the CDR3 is TGTGCCAGCAGGAGGAGGGCCAAAATCAATGAGCAGTTCTTC. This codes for CASRRRAKINEQFF.

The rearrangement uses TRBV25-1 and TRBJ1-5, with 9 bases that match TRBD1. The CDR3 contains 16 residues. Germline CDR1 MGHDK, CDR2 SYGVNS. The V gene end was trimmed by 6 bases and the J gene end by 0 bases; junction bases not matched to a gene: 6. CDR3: CASRNGQGNSNQPQHF. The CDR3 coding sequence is TGTGCCAGCAGGAATGGACAGGGGAATAGCAATCAGCCCCAGCATTTT.

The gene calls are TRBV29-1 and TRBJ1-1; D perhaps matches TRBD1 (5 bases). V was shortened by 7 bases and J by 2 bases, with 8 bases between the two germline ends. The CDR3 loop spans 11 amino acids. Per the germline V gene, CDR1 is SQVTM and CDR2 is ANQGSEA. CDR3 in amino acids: CSADRNTEAFF. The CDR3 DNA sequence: TGCAGCGCTGACAGAAACACTGAAGCTTTCTTT.

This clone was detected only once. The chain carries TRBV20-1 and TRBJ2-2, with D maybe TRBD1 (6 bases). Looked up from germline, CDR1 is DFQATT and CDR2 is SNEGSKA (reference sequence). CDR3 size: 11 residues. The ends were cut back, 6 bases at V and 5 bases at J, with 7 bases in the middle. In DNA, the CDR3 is TGCAGTGCCAGGGGAACCGGGGAGCTGTTTTTT. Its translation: CSARGTGELFF.

In DNA form, the CDR3 reads TGTGCCACGAGGGGGAACAGGGTCCCAGATCAGCCCCAGCATTTT. This encodes CATRGNRVPDQPQHF. The rearrangement joins TRBV2 to TRBJ1-5; weak D call: TRBD1 (6 bases). Germline CDR1 reads SNHLY; CDR2 reads FYNNEI. Trimming left V 10 bases short and J 5 bases short, with 21 bases between. This CDR3 is 15 amino acids long. Together with reference TRBV2 and TRBJ1-5, the CDR3 gives the full variable domain: EPEVTQTPSHQVTQMGQEVILRCVPISNHLYFYWYRQILGQKVEFLVSFYNNEISEKSEIFDDQFSVERPDGSNFTLKIRSTKLEDSAMYFCATRGNRVPDQPQHFGDGTRLSIL.

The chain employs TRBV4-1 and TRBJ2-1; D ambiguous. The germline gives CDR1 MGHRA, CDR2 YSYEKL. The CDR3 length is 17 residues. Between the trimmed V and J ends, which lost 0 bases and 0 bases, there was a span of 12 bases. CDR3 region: CASSQDPPVSSYNEQFF. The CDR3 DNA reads TGCGCCAGCAGCCAAGATCCCCCAGTGTCCTCCTACAATGAGCAGTTCTTC.

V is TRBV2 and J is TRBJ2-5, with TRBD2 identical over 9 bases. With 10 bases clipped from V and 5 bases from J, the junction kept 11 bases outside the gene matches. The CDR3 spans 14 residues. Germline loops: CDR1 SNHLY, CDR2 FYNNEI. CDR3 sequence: CAKSLAGAFETQYF. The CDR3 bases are TGTGCCAAGTCCTTAGCGGGGGCGTTTGAGACCCAGTACTTC. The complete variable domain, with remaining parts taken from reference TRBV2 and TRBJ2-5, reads EPEVTQTPSHQVTQMGQEVILRCVPISNHLYFYWYRQILGQKVEFLVSFYNNEISEKSEIFDDQFSVERPDGSNFTLKIRSTKLEDSAMYFCAKSLAGAFETQYFGPGTRLLVL.

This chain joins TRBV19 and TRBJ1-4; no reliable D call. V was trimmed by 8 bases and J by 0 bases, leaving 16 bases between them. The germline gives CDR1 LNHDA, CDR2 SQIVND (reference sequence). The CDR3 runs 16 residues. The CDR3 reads CASSPTSTATNEKLFF. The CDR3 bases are TGTGCCAGTTCCCCTACCTCAACTGCAACTAATGAAAAACTGTTTTTT. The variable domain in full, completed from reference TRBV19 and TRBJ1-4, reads DGGITQSPKYLFRKEGQNVTLSCEQNLNHDAMYWYRQDPGQGLRLIYYSQIVNDFQKGDIAEGYSVSREKKESFPLTVTSAQKNPTAFYLCASSPTSTATNEKLFFGSGTQLSVL.

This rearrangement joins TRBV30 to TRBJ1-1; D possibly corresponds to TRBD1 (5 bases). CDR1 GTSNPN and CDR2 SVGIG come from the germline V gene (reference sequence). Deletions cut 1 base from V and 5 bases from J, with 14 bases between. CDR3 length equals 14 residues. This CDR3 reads CAWSGDGGSTEAFF. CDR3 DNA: TGTGCCTGGAGTGGGGATGGGGGGAGTACTGAAGCTTTCTTT.

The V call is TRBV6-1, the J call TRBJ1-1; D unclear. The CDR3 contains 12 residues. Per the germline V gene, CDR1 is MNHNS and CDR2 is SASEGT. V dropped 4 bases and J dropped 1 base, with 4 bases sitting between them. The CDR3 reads CASSAQNTEAFF. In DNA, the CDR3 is TGTGCCAGCAGTGCCCAGAACACTGAAGCTTTCTTT.

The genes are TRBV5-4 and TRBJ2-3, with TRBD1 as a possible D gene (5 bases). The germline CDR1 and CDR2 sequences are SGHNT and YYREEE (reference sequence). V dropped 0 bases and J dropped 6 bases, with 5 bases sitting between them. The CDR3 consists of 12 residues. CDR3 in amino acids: CASSLDRDTQYF. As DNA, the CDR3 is TGTGCCAGCAGCTTGGACAGGGATACGCAGTATTTT.

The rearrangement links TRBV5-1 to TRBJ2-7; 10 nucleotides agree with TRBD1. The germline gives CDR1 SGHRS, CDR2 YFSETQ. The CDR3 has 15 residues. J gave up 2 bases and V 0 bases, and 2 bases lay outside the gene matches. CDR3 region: CASSLEGQGTYEQYF. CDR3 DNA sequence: TGCGCCAGCAGCTTGGAGGGACAGGGGACCTACGAGCAGTACTTC.

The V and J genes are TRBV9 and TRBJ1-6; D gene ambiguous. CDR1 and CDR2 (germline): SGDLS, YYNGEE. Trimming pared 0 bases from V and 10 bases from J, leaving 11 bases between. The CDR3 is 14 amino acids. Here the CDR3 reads CASSVDAGLSPLHF. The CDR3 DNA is TGTGCCAGCAGCGTAGATGCAGGCCTCTCACCCCTCCACTTT.

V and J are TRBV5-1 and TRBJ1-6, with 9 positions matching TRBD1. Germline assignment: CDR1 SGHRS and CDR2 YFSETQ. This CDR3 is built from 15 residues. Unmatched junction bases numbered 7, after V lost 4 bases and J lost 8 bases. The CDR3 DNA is TGCGCCAGCAGCAGACAGGGGGAAGGGGATTCACCCCTCCACTTT. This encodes CASSRQGEGDSPLHF.

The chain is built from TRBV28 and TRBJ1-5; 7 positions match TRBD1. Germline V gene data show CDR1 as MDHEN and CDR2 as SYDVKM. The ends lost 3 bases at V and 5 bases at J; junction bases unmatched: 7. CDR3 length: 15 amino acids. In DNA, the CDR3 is TGTGCCAGCAGTTTGTACCTAACAGGGGATCAGCCCCAGCATTTT. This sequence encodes CASSLYLTGDQPQHF. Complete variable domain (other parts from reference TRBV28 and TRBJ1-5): DVKVTQSSRYLVKRTGEKVFLECVQDMDHENMFWYRQDPGLGLRLIYFSYDVKMKEKGDIPEGYSVSREKKERFSLILESASTNQTSMYLCASSLYLTGDQPQHFGDGTRLSIL.

DNA of the CDR3: TGTGCCAGCTGTTCCTATGGGGCCAACGTCCTGACTTTC. Protein sequence: CASCSYGANVLTF. The gene calls are TRBV2 and TRBJ2-6; D is unclear. The CDR3 spans 13 residues. Trimming removed 8 bases from V and 3 bases from J, with 8 bases in between. Per the germline V gene, CDR1 is SNHLY and CDR2 is FYNNEI.

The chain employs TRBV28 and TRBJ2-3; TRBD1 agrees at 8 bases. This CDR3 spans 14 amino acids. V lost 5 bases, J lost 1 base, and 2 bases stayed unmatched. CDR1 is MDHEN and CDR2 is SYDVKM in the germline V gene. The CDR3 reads CASSPTGGTDTQYF. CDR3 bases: TGTGCCAGCAGTCCGACAGGGGGCACAGATACGCAGTATTTT.

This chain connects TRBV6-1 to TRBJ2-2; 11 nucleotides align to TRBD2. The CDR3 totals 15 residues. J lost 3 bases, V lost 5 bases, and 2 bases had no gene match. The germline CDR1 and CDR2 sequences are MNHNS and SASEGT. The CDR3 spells CASSHSGGDTGELFF. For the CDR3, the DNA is TGTGCCAGCAGTCATAGCGGGGGGGACACCGGGGAGCTGTTTTTT.

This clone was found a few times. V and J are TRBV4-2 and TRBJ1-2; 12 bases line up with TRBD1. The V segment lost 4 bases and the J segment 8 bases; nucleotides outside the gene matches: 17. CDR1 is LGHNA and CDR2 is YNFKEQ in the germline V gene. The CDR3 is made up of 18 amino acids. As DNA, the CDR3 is TGTGCCAGCAGCCCTCATCCGGGACAGGGGGCCTGGATAGGCGGCTACACCTTC. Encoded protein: CASSPHPGQGAWIGGYTF.

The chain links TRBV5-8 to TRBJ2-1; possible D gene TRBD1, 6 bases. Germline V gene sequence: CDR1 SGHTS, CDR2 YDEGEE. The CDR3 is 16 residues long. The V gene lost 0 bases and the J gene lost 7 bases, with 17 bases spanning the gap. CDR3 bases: TGTGCCAGCAGCTTGGGTGGTCTGTGGGGACAAAATGAGCAGTTCTTC. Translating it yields CASSLGGLWGQNEQFF.

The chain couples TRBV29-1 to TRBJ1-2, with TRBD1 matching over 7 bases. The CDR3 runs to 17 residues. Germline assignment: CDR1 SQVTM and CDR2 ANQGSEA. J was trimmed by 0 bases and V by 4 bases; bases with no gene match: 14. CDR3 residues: CSVGGRGQTKANYGYTF. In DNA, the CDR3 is TGCAGCGTTGGCGGACGGGGACAGACCAAAGCTAACTATGGCTACACCTTC.

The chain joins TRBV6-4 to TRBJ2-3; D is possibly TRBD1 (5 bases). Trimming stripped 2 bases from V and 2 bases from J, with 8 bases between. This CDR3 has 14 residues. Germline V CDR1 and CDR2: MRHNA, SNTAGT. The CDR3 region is CASSDRQTTDTQYF. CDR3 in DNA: TGTGCCAGCAGTGACCGACAGACCACAGATACGCAGTATTTT.

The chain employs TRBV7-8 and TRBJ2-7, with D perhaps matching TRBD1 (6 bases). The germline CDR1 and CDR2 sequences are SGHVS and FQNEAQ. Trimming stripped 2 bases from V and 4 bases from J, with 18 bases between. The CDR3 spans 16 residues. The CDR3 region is CASSLRGHRAKYEQYF. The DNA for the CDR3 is TGTGCCAGCAGCTTAAGGGGCCACAGGGCCAAATACGAGCAGTACTTC.